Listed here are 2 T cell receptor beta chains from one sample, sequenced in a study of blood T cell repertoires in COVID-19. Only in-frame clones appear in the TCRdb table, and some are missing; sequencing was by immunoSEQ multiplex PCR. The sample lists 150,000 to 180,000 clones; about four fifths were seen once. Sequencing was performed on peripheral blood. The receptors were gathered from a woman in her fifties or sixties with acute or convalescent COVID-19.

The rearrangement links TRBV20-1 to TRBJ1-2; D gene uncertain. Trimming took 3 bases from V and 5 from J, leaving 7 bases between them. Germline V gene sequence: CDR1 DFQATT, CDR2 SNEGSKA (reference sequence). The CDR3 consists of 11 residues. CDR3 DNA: TGCAGTGCTAGTGGCGGGTATGGCTACACCTTC. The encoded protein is CSASGGYGYTF.

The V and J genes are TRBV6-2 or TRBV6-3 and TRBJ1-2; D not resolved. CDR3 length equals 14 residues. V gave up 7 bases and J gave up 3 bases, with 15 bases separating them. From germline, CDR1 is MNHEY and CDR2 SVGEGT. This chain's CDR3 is CASIPKGRDYGYTF. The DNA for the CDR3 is TGTGCCAGCATCCCCAAAGGGCGGGACTATGGCTACACCTTC.